This T cell receptor (beta chain) is drawn from a study of immune evolution from preneoplasia to lung adenocarcinoma. Study conclusions and caveats: Normal lung had the highest top T cell clone frequencies.

With regard to this clone: Its antigen is undetermined.

Generated by immunoSEQ multiplex PCR, the TCRdb table keeps only in-frame clones and is missing some. The sample has approximately 4,100 clones, 76% seen once. Premalignant or tumor cells were enriched by macro-dissection after pathologic assessment. The length of the CDR3 is 14 residues. Trimming stripped 7 bases from V and 0 bases from J, with 12 bases between. The germline CDR1 and CDR2 sequences are MGHRA and YSYEKL. The TCR originated in a person between 70 and 80 years old with invasive lung adenocarcinoma. Some clones in this sample may be carry-over from other donors' samples. The chain employs TRBV4-1 and TRBJ1-1; D is unresolved. Sequenced: FFPE invasive lung adenocarcinoma tissue. The DNA of the CDR3 is TGCGCCAGCATGGAAACTGACATGAACACTGAAGCTTTCTTT. It codes for CASMETDMNTEAFF.